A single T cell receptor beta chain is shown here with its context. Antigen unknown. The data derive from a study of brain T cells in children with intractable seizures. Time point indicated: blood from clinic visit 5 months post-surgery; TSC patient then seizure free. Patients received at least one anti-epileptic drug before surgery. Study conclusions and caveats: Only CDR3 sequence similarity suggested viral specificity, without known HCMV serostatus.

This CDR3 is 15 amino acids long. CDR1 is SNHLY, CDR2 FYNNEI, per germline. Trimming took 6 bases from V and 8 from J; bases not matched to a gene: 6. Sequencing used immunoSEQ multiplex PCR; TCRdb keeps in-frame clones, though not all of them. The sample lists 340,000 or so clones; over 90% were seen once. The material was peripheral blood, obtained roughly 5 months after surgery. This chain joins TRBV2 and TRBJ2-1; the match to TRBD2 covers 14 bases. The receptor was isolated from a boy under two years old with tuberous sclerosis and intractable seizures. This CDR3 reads CASRPTSGRGYEQFF. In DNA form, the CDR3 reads TGTGCCAGCAGGCCGACTAGCGGGAGGGGATATGAGCAGTTCTTC.